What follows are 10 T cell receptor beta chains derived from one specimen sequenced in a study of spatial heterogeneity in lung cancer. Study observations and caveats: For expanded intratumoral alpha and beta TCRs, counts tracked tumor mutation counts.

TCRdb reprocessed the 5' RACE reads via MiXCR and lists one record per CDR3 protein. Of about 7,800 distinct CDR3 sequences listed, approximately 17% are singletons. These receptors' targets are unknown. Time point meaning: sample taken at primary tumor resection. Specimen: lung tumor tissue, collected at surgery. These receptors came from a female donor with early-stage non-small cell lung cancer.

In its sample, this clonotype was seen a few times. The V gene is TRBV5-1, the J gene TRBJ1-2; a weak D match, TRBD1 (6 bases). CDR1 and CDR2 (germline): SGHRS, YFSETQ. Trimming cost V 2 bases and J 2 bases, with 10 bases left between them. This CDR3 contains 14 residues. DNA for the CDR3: TGCGCCAGCAGCTTATTTCAGGGGAACTATGGCTACACCTTC. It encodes CASSLFQGNYGYTF.

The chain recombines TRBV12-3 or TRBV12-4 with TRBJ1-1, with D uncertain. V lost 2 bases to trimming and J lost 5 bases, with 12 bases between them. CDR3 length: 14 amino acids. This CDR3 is CASSLSARKTEAFF. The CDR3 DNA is TGTGCCAGCAGTTTATCGGCCAGAAAGACTGAAGCTTTCTTT.

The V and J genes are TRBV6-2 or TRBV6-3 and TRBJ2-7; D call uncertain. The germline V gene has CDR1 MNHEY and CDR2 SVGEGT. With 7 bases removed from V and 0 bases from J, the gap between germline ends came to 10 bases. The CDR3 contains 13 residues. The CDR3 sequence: CASTSLSSYEQYF. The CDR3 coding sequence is TGTGCCAGCACGAGTCTCAGCTCCTACGAGCAGTACTTC.

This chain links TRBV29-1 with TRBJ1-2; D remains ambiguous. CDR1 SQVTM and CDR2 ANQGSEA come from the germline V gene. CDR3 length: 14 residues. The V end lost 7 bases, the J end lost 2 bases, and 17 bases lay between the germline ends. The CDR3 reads CSASQSSENYGYTF. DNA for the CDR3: TGCAGCGCTAGCCAGTCCTCGGAGAACTATGGCTACACCTTC. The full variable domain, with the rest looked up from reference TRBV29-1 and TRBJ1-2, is SAVISQKPSRDICQRGTSLTIQCQVDSQVTMMFWYRQQPGQSLTLIATANQGSEATYESGFVIDKFPISRPNLTFSTLTVSNMSPEDSSIYLCSASQSSENYGYTFGSGTRLTVV.

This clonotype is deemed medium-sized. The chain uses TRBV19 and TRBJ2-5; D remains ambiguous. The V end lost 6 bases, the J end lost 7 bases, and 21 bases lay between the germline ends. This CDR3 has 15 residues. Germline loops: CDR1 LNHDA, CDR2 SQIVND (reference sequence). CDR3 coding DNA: TGTGCCAGTAGGCCACGGGCCCCAACTGAAGGGACCCAGTACTTC. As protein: CASRPRAPTEGTQYF.

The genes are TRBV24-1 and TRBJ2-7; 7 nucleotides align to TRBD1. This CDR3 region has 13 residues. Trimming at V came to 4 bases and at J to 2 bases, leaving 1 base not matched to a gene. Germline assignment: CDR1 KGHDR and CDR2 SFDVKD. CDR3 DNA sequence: TGTGCCACCAGTGAGACAGGGACCTACGAGCAGTACTTC. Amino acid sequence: CATSETGTYEQYF.

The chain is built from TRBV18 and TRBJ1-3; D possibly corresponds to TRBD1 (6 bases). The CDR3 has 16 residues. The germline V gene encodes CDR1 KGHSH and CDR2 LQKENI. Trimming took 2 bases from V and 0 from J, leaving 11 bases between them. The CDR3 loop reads CASSPDGGPSGNTIYF. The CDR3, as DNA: TGTGCCAGCTCACCAGACGGGGGGCCCTCTGGAAACACCATATATTTT. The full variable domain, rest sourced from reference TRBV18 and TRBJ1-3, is NAGVMQNPRHLVRRRGQEARLRCSPMKGHSHVYWYRQLPEEGLKFMVYLQKENIIDESGMPKERFSAEFPKEGPSILRIQQVVRGDSAAYFCASSPDGGPSGNTIYFGEGSWLTVV.

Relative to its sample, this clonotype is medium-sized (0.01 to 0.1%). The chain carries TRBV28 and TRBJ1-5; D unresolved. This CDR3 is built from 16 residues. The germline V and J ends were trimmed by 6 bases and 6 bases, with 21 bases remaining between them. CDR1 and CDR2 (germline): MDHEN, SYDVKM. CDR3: CASSTKARIGRQPQHF. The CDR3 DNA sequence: TGTGCCAGCAGCACTAAGGCGAGGATAGGACGTCAGCCCCAGCATTTT.

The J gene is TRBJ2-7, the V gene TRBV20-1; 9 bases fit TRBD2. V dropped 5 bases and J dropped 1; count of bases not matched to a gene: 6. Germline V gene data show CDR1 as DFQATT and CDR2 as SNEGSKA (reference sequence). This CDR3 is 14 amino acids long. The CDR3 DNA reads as TGCAGTGCTCGCTGGGCGGGGGGGTCCTACGAGCAGTACTTC. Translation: CSARWAGGSYEQYF.

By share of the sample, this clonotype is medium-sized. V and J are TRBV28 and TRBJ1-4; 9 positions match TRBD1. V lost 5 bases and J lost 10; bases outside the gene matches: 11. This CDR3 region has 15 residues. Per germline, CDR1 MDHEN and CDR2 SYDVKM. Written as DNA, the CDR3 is TGTGCCAGCAGTCCCCCCGGGACAGGGTTGGGAAAACTGTTTTTT. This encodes CASSPPGTGLGKLFF.